This T cell receptor beta chain was sequenced in a study of blood T cells in healthy people across ages (dated by TCRdb to about 2015). General notes on the study: Template switching captured roughly one uniquely barcoded TCR beta cDNA molecule per two T cells in model experiments. The study measured age-related changes in TCR beta repertoire diversity using deep sequencing normalized with unique cDNA molecular identifiers. The donors were split into four age groups: young (average around 15 years), middle-aged (around 37), aged (roughly 68) and long-lived (roughly 88). Donors of different ages were randomly distributed across sequencing lanes to avoid experimental bias. The study analyzed two additional independent replicas of 1 million unique cDNA reads from the same blood draw for two donors, one aged 18 to 30 and one aged 80 or older.

The donors were 40 or so Caucasian individuals from Russia, aged roughly 6 to 100 years, who were systemically healthy. Each donor gave 8 to 10 milliliters of peripheral blood, drawn into EDTA-treated Vacutainer tubes. PBMCs were isolated by Ficoll-Paque density-gradient centrifugation, with at least 7 million obtained per sample. Trizol reagent was used to extract total RNA from the PBMCs, yielding at least 6 micrograms per sample. For every donor, flow cytometry on a PBMC aliquot measured the percentage of naive CD45RAhigh/CD27high T cells. Results the study describes overall, beyond this receptor: As age increased, observed TCR beta diversity per million T cells dropped in a roughly linear way, and a significant reduction was already evident by age 40. Bulk unsorted PBMC profiling prevented conclusive comparison of naive and antigen-experienced compartments. The percentage of naive T cells measured by flow cytometry correlated strongly with observed TCR beta diversity. Estimates of total diversity based on one million sequenced T cells were considered lower bounds and underestimates. Because donor CMV infection status was unknown, age-related changes in expanded clonotypes were potentially confounded. Compared with the aged group, the long-lived group had more naive CD4+ T cells, fewer expanded clones and increased TCR diversity, suggesting age selection.

This clonotype came up many times. There is no known antigen for this receptor. Base qualities are not provided; no much larger clone lies one nucleotide away. The library was obtained by 5' RACE. The instrument given in TCRdb is Illumina HiSeq 2500. The second PCR ran for roughly 7 to 11 cycles and used a J-beta primer mix along with a sample-barcoded 5' primer. A unique molecular identifier was introduced onto each TCR beta cDNA molecule by a template-switch 5' adaptor carrying 12 random nucleotides. Each sample yielded at least 2.5 million CDR3-containing paired-end reads. The Mint cDNA synthesis kit, primed by a TRBC-specific oligonucleotide, was used to synthesize first-strand cDNA from all RNA. Following uracil-DNA glycosylase treatment, all cDNA underwent a first 18-cycle PCR with the universal primers M1SS and BC2_uni_R. Per the original workflow: For normalization, 1 million high-quality reads were randomly selected from each sample, with every read carrying a distinct molecular identifier. Instead of being binned into consensus sequences, reads that shared molecular identifiers were thrown out. MiTCR, with a Q25 quality threshold and the strictest error-elimination algorithm, was used for CDR3 identification, clonotype clustering and error correction. A nonparametric unseen species model with Euler transformation was used to estimate lower-bound total TCR beta diversity. TCRdb itself trimmed the public reads at Q25 with fastp, ran MiXCR and retained productive beta chains. Merged by CDR3 protein, the rows form single entries marked with the most common genes and DNA. TCRdb, not the authors, supplied the V and J calls. The sample has approximately 1.5 million distinct CDR3 sequences on record, roughly 43% of them singletons. The ten top clones hold approximately 4% of the sample.

Source material: blood. The TCR comes from a woman under 30 in good health.

The DNA is as follows: TGTGCCAGCAGCGGCGACAGGGCAGATACGCAGTATTTT. Its protein is CASSGDRADTQYF. In this chain, TRBV7-2 is recombined with TRBJ2-3, with 7 central nucleotides matching TRBD1. CDR1 and CDR2 are read off the germline V gene as SGHTA and FQGNSA. Reading from cysteine to phenylalanine, the CDR3 counts 13 amino acids. CDR3 DNA only is kept here, 39 bases in frame from base 1. V ends up 5 bases short and J 4 bases short, with an unmatched junction base count of 3. When the CDR3 is completed using the reference TRBV7-2 and TRBJ2-3 genes on either side, the full variable domain is GAGVSQSPSNKVTEKGKDVELRCDPISGHTALYWYRQSLGQGLEFLIYFQGNSAPDKSGLPSDRFSAERTGGSVSTLTIQRTQQEDSAVYLCASSGDRADTQYFGPGTRLTVL.